These T cell receptor beta chains were read from a single sample in a study of Ad26.COV2.S vaccination and SARS-CoV-2 variants. Assay used: immunoSEQ multiplex PCR; TCRdb lists only in-frame clones, some missing. The repertoire holds under 550,000 clones, 80% to 95% seen once, with 12% in the top ten. The sequencing here drew on peripheral blood, taken in a trial of Ad26.COV2.S vaccine versus placebo. These receptor sequences come from a person aged 18 to 65 who received the Ad26.COV2.S COVID-19 vaccine or a placebo. Both conserved end residues are part of each CDR3. Fields, in order: CDR3 length, J gene, V gene, CDR3 protein.

CDR3 length: 10
J gene: TRBJ2-7
V gene: TRBV20-1
CDR3 protein: CSARGYEQYF

CDR3 length: 15
J gene: TRBJ2-7
V gene: TRBV6-5
CDR3 protein: CASSYSAGGSDEQYF

CDR3 length: 14
J gene: TRBJ1-2
V gene: TRBV5-1
CDR3 protein: CASSWEDRGYGYTF

CDR3 length: 16
J gene: TRBJ2-1
V gene: TRBV11-2
CDR3 protein: CASSFTSGRLNNEQFF

CDR3 length: 13
J gene: TRBJ2-7
V gene: TRBV15
CDR3 protein: CATSRDLSFEQYF

CDR3 length: 13
J gene: TRBJ2-1
V gene: TRBV21-1
CDR3 protein: CASSKYCGRKQFF

CDR3 length: 14
J gene: TRBJ2-7
V gene: TRBV2
CDR3 protein: CASRATSGSPRQYF

CDR3 length: 15
J gene: TRBJ1-1
V gene: TRBV6-5
CDR3 protein: CASSYRGTRGTEAFF

CDR3 length: 13
J gene: TRBJ2-1
V gene: TRBV2
CDR3 protein: CAITGGPYNEQFF

CDR3 length: 15
J gene: TRBJ2-1
V gene: TRBV6-5
CDR3 protein: CASRGRALIPDEQFF

CDR3 length: 15
J gene: TRBJ2-3
V gene: TRBV9
CDR3 protein: CASSPREGSTDTQYF

CDR3 length: 15
J gene: TRBJ2-7
V gene: TRBV28
CDR3 protein: CASSFLREDFYEQYF

CDR3 length: 11
J gene: TRBJ2-1
V gene: TRBV6-2/TRBV6-3
CDR3 protein: CASSFIDEQFF

CDR3 length: 15
J gene: TRBJ1-2
V gene: TRBV4-3
CDR3 protein: CASSQERTGHYGYTF

CDR3 length: 16
J gene: TRBJ1-5
V gene: TRBV4-2
CDR3 protein: CASSQDLAQGAQPQHF

CDR3 length: 14
J gene: TRBJ2-2
V gene: TRBV11-1
CDR3 protein: CASSLALYTGELFF

CDR3 length: 17
J gene: TRBJ1-1
V gene: TRBV5-5
CDR3 protein: CASSPKDRGWVNTEAFF

CDR3 length: 13
J gene: TRBJ2-5
V gene: TRBV10-1
CDR3 protein: CASSLGEQETQYF

CDR3 length: 16
J gene: TRBJ2-1
V gene: TRBV7-9
CDR3 protein: CASSPPGTGGHNEQFF

CDR3 length: 15
J gene: TRBJ1-6
V gene: TRBV2
CDR3 protein: CASRAVRAYNSPLHF

CDR3 length: 15
J gene: TRBJ2-1
V gene: TRBV7-3
CDR3 protein: CASSHWGREEDEQFF

CDR3 length: 14
J gene: TRBJ2-7
V gene: TRBV30
CDR3 protein: CAWSEETLSYEQYF

CDR3 length: 14
J gene: TRBJ2-1
V gene: TRBV27
CDR3 protein: CASRTSGNYNEQFF

CDR3 length: 13
J gene: TRBJ1-1
V gene: TRBV28
CDR3 protein: CASSPPQDTEAFF